This T cell receptor (beta chain) was identified in a study of cytomegalovirus exposure and HLA in healthy donors. Of note for this clone: The antigen is undetermined.

Study results and limitations: Excluded: some indistinguishable V segments such as TRBV6-2 and TRBV6-3. Evidence from a later analysis indicated that most CMV-associated TCR beta chains looked HLA-restricted. Per published reports, the classifier diagnosed cytomegalovirus status with high specificity and sensitivity.

Germline-derived CDR1 and CDR2 are SGHVS and FQNEAQ. V lost 1 base and J lost 0, with 16 bases in between. This CDR3 contains 18 residues. Amplification used 60 Vbeta primers and 13 Jbeta primers. Some clones are missing from TCRdb's copy, which holds only in-frame ones; the method was immunoSEQ multiplex PCR. The sample has around 190,000 clones; around 80% are singletons. The chain joins TRBV7-8 to TRBJ1-3; D is perhaps TRBD1 (6 bases). The clonotype comes from a man aged 40-55 years in good health and CMV-seronegative. Sequenced: PBMCs. Written as DNA, the CDR3 is TGTGCCAGCAGCTTAGGTCTGTACAGGGATCACTCTGGAAACACCATATATTTT. Its protein is CASSLGLYRDHSGNTIYF.